The clone carrying this TCR beta chain was seen a single time. Its target is not known. Trimming shortened V by 4 bases and J by 2 bases, and 12 bases separated the two germline ends. The CDR3 runs to 14 residues. CDR1 and CDR2 from the germline V gene are SGDLS and YYNGEE. Generated by immunoSEQ multiplex PCR, the TCRdb table keeps only in-frame clones and is missing some. The sample lists about 47,000 clones, 85% to 95% seen once, with approximately 0.21% in the top ten. These data come from a study of graft-versus-host responses after intestinal transplantation. Here the sequenced sample was unstimulated CD8+ T cells sorted from spleen or lymph node cells, taken before transplant. The V call is TRBV9, the J call TRBJ2-5; possible D gene TRBD2, 6 bases. The sequence was collected from a human donor who was the organ donor for an intestinal transplant. This chain's CDR3 is CASSLPGLQETQYF. CDR3 in DNA: TGTGCCAGCAGCCTGCCGGGACTTCAAGAGACCCAGTACTTC.